Here is one T cell receptor (beta chain) with its context. Its antigen is still unknown. Qualities for individual bases were not recorded, and no much larger clone is one base off. This record comes from a study of blood T cell repertoires in COVID-19 (dated by TCRdb to 2020 to 2022). In terms of the full investigation: Samples covering the acute and convalescent phases of COVID-19 were provided by collaborators in the United States, Italy and Spain. A freely available public database, intended as a resource for researchers studying the immune response to SARS-CoV-2, is where the repertoires were released. The material from the prospective study consisted of cDNA or gDNA derived from T cells, B-cell-depleted T cells, or PBMCs. The dataset comprised deeply sampled blood TCRbeta repertoires from subjects exposed to, actively infected with, or recovered from COVID-19. HLA class I and class II types, where available, came from metadata supplied by the sample provider rather than from assay-based typing. The samples were drawn from two sources: the first 160 participants of the ongoing ImmuneRACE study, and 1,254 subjects contributed by 6 global collaborators. The sample metadata nearly always contained a de-identified subject ID, COVID-19 status, age in years and sex.

From a lookup of the germline V gene, CDR1 and CDR2 are SGHTA and FQGNSA. The CDR3 measures 16 amino acids from cysteine to phenylalanine. The DNA shown is the 48-base CDR3, in frame from base 1. Germline trimming: 5 bases from V, 9 bases from J; junction bases outside gene matches: 13. Results the study describes overall, beyond this receptor: The amount of clinical and demographic metadata varied by source and participant and was provided uncurated.

The immunoSEQ Assay, a bias-controlled multiplex PCR, was used to amplify TCRbeta CDR3 regions from genomic DNA. As for how the authors treated the data: Nucleated cell counts per sample were estimated from amplification of reference gene primers within the assay. To quantify the absolute abundance of each unique TCRbeta CDR3 rearrangement, sequence reads were collapsed and filtered. For each sample, productive Simpson clonality was calculated by taking the square root of Simpson's diversity index across productive rearrangements. The source is immuneACCESS, and TCRdb retained only in-frame sequences with V and J called. Part of the clones is not carried over; for the studies checked, unresolved V genes explain less than half of this, and the remainder is unexplained. From that table come the V and J calls and clone size; the DNA was used to work out D and trimming. Counted in this sample were approximately 220,000 clones; around 90% of them appeared once. The ten largest account for roughly 16% of the sample.

Enrolling through a virtual design, the prospective study's participants ranged in age from roughly 18 to 89 years and lived across more than 20 United States geographic areas. In the prospective study, participants were assigned to cohorts based on the clinical history participants reported in a screening survey and a study questionnaire. Exposed participants had been in contact with someone with a PCR-confirmed or clinician-diagnosed COVID-19 case within 2 weeks of study entry. In the prospective study, mobile phlebotomists collected whole blood, serum and a nasopharyngeal or oropharyngeal swab from each participant. Participants in the prospective study had the option to provide additional blood draws and questionnaires over a 2-month period. Before DNA extraction, blood samples from the prospective study were shipped at room temperature or frozen.

The receptor's source is a man aged 30 to 39 who had been exposed to COVID-19. The sequence joins TRBV7-2 to TRBJ1-6; 7 bases in the junction line up with TRBD1. The sample was PBMCs or T cells enriched from blood (not recorded which). The DNA sequence reads TGTGCCAGCAGCCCCAACGGGGCAGGGGGTTTTTCACCCCTCCACTTT. Translated, it reads CASSPNGAGGFSPLHF.